Included here is one TCR beta chain sequence, with context. This clonotype was counted a few times. Its target antigen remains unknown. Base-call qualities are not available, and no considerably larger clone is one nucleotide away. The entry originates in a study of blood T cells in healthy people across ages (dated by TCRdb to the mid-2010s). With regard to the full study: In model experiments, template switching captured about one uniquely barcoded TCR beta cDNA molecule for every two T cells. To track age-related changes in TCR beta repertoire diversity, the study relied on deep sequencing normalized with unique cDNA molecular identifiers. The donors were split into four age groups: young (average around 16 years), middle-aged (nearly 40), aged (more than 60) and long-lived (over 80). To avoid experimental bias, donors of different ages were distributed randomly across sequencing lanes. Using the same blood draw, the study looked at two additional independent replicas of 1 million unique cDNA reads for two donors, one aged 18 to 29 and the other aged 80 or older. Paper-wide results and their limitations: Compared with the aged group, more naive CD4+ T cells, fewer expanded clones and increased TCR diversity were shown by the long-lived group, suggesting age selection. Because the CMV infection status of the donors was unknown, age-related changes in expanded clonotypes may potentially have been confounded. There was a strong correlation between observed TCR beta diversity and the percentage of naive T cells measured by flow cytometry. Bulk unsorted PBMC profiling prevented conclusive comparison of naive and antigen-experienced compartments. Estimates of total diversity from one million sequenced T cells were regarded as lower bounds and underestimates. Observed TCR beta diversity per million T cells fell roughly linearly with age, and a significant reduction was already apparent by age around 44.

Donors were 39 systemically healthy Caucasian individuals from Russia aged about 6 to 100 years. Each donor gave around 9.9 milliliters of peripheral blood, collected into EDTA-treated Vacutainer tubes. Ficoll-Paque density-gradient centrifugation was used to isolate PBMCs, with at least 6.5 million per sample. Total RNA was extracted from PBMCs with Trizol reagent, with at least 6 micrograms obtained per sample. For every donor, an aliquot of PBMCs went through flow cytometry to measure the percentages of naive CD45RAhigh/CD27high T cells. Receptor amplification or capture employed 5' RACE. The instrument given in TCRdb is Illumina HiSeq 2500. A second PCR of roughly 6 to 12 cycles was run with a J-beta primer mix and a sample-barcoded 5' primer. Each TCR beta cDNA molecule received a unique molecular identifier from a template-switch 5' adaptor carrying 12 random nucleotides. Each sample yielded at least 2.5 million CDR3-containing paired-end reads. First-strand cDNA was synthesized from all RNA with the Mint cDNA synthesis kit, primed by a TRBC-specific oligonucleotide. After uracil-DNA glycosylase treatment, a first 18-cycle PCR used universal primers M1SS and BC2_uni_R on all cDNA. In the authors' own workflow: For normalization, 1 million high-quality reads were randomly selected from each sample, with every read carrying a distinct molecular identifier. Instead of being binned into consensus sequences, reads with shared molecular identifiers were discarded. MiTCR, run with a Q25 quality threshold and the strictest error-elimination algorithm, handled CDR3 identification, clonotype clustering and error correction. A nonparametric unseen species model with Euler transformation was used to estimate a lower bound on total TCR beta diversity. TCRdb's own reprocessing of the public reads used fastp at Q25 and MiXCR and kept productive beta chains. Records with the same CDR3 protein are collapsed into one entry carrying the most frequent genes and DNA. None of the V and J calls come from the authors' own analysis; TCRdb made them. In all, the sample holds 1.4 million or so distinct CDR3 sequences, and roughly 43% of those were seen once. Approximately 4.1% of the sample rests with the top ten.

The TCR comes from a woman between 18 and 30 years old in good health. Sequencing used blood.

The sequence in DNA is TGTGCCAGCAGTTTATCCGAGGGGTTCTCCTACGAGCAGTACTTC. Its protein reads: CASSLSEGFSYEQYF. The chain is assembled from TRBV28 and TRBJ2-7, with the D gene possibly TRBD1 or TRBD2, each one fitting 5 bases. The V and J ends are trimmed by 1 base and 0 bases, leaving 10 bases between them. CDR1 and CDR2, looked up from the germline V gene, are MDHEN and SYDVKM. From cysteine to phenylalanine, the CDR3 is 15 amino acids long. The sequence is cut down to CDR3 DNA, 45 bases in frame from base 1.